A single T cell receptor (beta chain) is shown here with its context. These data come from a study of blood T cell repertoires in COVID-19. Across the whole study: In each case, the material was cDNA or gDNA derived from T cells, B-cell-depleted T cells, or PBMCs.

This study enrolled people aged 18 to 89 from roughly 22 US geographic areas. Germline-derived CDR1 and CDR2 are LNHNV and YYDKDF (reference sequence). The CDR3 is 15 residues long. V shed 1 base and J 0 bases; nucleotides not matched to a gene: 1. Study processing details: Estimated nucleated cell counts came from reference gene primer amplification. Measured with immunoSEQ multiplex PCR; TCRdb has only the in-frame clones, and not every one. V, J and clone size were drawn from that table, and D and trimming were deduced from the DNA. Among a few hundred thousand clones listed, 70% to 90% were seen once.

This chain connects TRBV15 to TRBJ1-2; 8 bases align to TRBD1. The receptor was derived from a middle-aged woman with acute COVID-19. The sample was PBMCs or T cells enriched from blood (not recorded which). The CDR3 DNA reads TGTGCCACCAGCAGAGGGACAGGGCCTAACTATGGCTACACCTTC. The encoded protein is CATSRGTGPNYGYTF.